The 21 T cell receptor beta chains reported below all come from one sample, sequenced in a study of blood T cell repertoires in COVID-19. Profiled with immunoSEQ multiplex PCR; TCRdb holds only in-frame clones, not every one. The data contain about 200,000 clones, around 81% of them singletons. Source material: peripheral blood. The receptors come from a man in his sixties with COVID-19, enrolled during active disease.

This clone was seen a handful of times. The chain combines TRBV7-9 with TRBJ1-4; D is perhaps TRBD1 (5 bases). There are 14 residues in the CDR3. Trimming pared 3 bases from V and 8 bases from J, leaving 13 bases between. Germline CDR1 is SEHNR and CDR2 is FQNEAQ (reference sequence). The CDR3 spells CASSFETQGEKLFF. DNA of the CDR3: TGTGCCAGCAGCTTCGAGACCCAGGGAGAAAAACTGTTTTTT.

The CDR3 bases are TGTGCCACCAGTGACCTGACAGGGGGCGGTGAGCAGTTCTTC. Its protein product is CATSDLTGGGEQFF. The chain employs TRBV24-1 and TRBJ2-1; 10 positions agree with TRBD1. The CDR3 sequence is 14 residues long. CDR1 KGHDR and CDR2 SFDVKD come from the germline V gene. Trimming cost V 4 bases and J 9 bases; bases outside gene matches: 5.

V gene TRBV6-5 combines with J gene TRBJ2-1; possible D gene TRBD2, 6 bases. In germline, CDR1 is MNHEY, CDR2 SVGAGI. V was trimmed by 6 bases and J by 7 bases, leaving 19 bases between them. This CDR3 region has 15 residues. The CDR3 DNA reads as TGTGCCAGCAGGCCCACGGGAGCCATGGGTAATGAGCAGTTCTTC. Protein product: CASRPTGAMGNEQFF.

V gene TRBV3-1 (or the pseudogene TRBV3-2) combines with J gene TRBJ1-2, with 7 bases lining up with TRBD1. The length of the CDR3 is 13 residues. Germline V gene data show CDR1 as LGHDT and CDR2 as YNNKEL (reference sequence). After removal of 4 bases from V and 2 bases from J, the junction contained 1 base not matched to a gene. CDR3 coding DNA: TGTGCCAGCAGCCGGACAGGAAACTATGGCTACACCTTC. It yields the protein CASSRTGNYGYTF.

The rearrangement uses TRBV14 and TRBJ1-1; D is unresolved. The germline V gene encodes CDR1 SGHDN and CDR2 FVKESK. This CDR3 has 14 amino acids. V was shortened by 1 base and J by 0 bases, with 6 bases between the two germline ends. The CDR3 sequence is CASSQVLVNTEAFF. Here the CDR3 DNA reads TGTGCCAGCAGCCAAGTGCTAGTGAACACTGAAGCTTTCTTT.

This clone was counted only a few times. The gene calls are TRBV4-2 and TRBJ2-3; D perhaps matches TRBD1 (5 bases). The germline V gene encodes CDR1 LGHNA and CDR2 YNFKEQ. There are 14 residues in the CDR3. V was clipped by 4 bases and J by 13 bases, with 21 bases between them. The CDR3 nucleotides are TGTGCCAGCAGCCCCTTAGACGGGCAGGGCGCGGAGTATTTT. The encoded protein is CASSPLDGQGAEYF.

The chain joins TRBV12-3 or TRBV12-4 to TRBJ1-2, with unresolved D. CDR3 length: 12 amino acids. The germline V and J ends were trimmed by 5 bases and 8 bases, with 12 bases remaining between them. The CDR3 here is CASSNSFRGYTF. In nucleotides, the CDR3 is TGTGCCAGCAGTAACAGCTTCCGGGGCTACACCTTC.

Note on this clone: The same CDR3 arises from other DNA sequences in this sample as well. The chain has TRBV5-1 and TRBJ2-5, with 7 bases matching TRBD1. CDR3 length: 14 amino acids. Per the germline V gene, CDR1 is SGHRS and CDR2 is YFSETQ. Losses at the gene ends were 3 bases for V and 1 base for J; bases not matched to a gene: 3. The DNA for the CDR3 is TGCGCCAGCAGCTCTGGGACAGCCCAAGAGACCCAGTACTTC. The encoded protein is CASSSGTAQETQYF.

The V and J genes are TRBV6-2 or TRBV6-3 and TRBJ1-2; 8 nucleotides line up with TRBD1. The V segment lost 5 bases and the J segment 2 bases; nucleotides outside the gene matches: 7. The CDR3 contains 15 residues. Per germline, CDR1 MNHEY and CDR2 SVGEGT. Here the CDR3 DNA reads TGTGCCAGCAGTCTCCGGACAGGGCGAAACTATGGCTACACCTTC. Its translation: CASSLRTGRNYGYTF.

CDR3 region: CASRDRGRMNTEAFF. The CDR3 bases are TGTGCCAGCAGGGACAGGGGGCGTATGAACACTGAAGCTTTCTTT. The chain has TRBV2 and TRBJ1-1; 11 bases are a match to TRBD1. The CDR3 runs 15 residues. V trimming: 6 bases; J trimming: 0 bases; junction bases outside the gene matches: 3. Germline assignment: CDR1 SNHLY and CDR2 FYNNEI.

The gene calls are TRBV30 and TRBJ1-5; 9 positions agree with TRBD1. Germline V gene sequence: CDR1 GTSNPN, CDR2 SVGIG (reference sequence). V gave up 5 bases and J gave up 3 bases; unmatched junction bases: 5. This CDR3 is 14 amino acids long. The CDR3, as DNA: TGTGCCTGGCAGGGACAGGGCTTCAATCAGCCCCAGCATTTT. This encodes CAWQGQGFNQPQHF.

This sequence joins TRBV5-1 and TRBJ2-2, with 11 bases that match TRBD2. The CDR3 spans 16 residues. Per the germline V gene, CDR1 is SGHRS and CDR2 is YFSETQ. Trimming took 3 bases from V and 3 from J; bases not matched to a gene: 4. CDR3 in DNA: TGCGCCAGCAGCTGGGGGGGACTAGCGGACACCGGGGAGCTGTTTTTT. This sequence encodes CASSWGGLADTGELFF.

This rearrangement joins TRBV4-1 to TRBJ2-1; 10 bases line up with TRBD2. CDR3 length equals 16 residues. V trimming: 0 bases; J trimming: 3 bases; junction bases outside the gene matches: 2. Germline CDR1 reads MGHRA; CDR2 reads YSYEKL. The CDR3 DNA sequence: TGCGCCAGCAGCCAAGAAAGGACTAGCGGCTACAATGAGCAGTTCTTC. This sequence encodes CASSQERTSGYNEQFF.

The V gene is TRBV27, the J gene TRBJ1-5; D is ambiguous. V lost 6 bases to trimming and J lost 2 bases, with 5 bases between them. Germline V gives CDR1 MNHEY, CDR2 SMNVEV (reference sequence). This CDR3 region has 12 residues. The CDR3 is CASRRGNQPQHF. The CDR3 DNA is TGTGCCAGCAGACGGGGCAATCAGCCCCAGCATTTT.

The V gene is TRBV28, the J gene TRBJ2-7; D is undetermined. Trimming pared 2 bases from V and 1 base from J, leaving 6 bases between. There are 13 residues in the CDR3. The germline CDR1 and CDR2 sequences are MDHEN and SYDVKM. The DNA for the CDR3 is TGTGCCAGCAGTTTAGGGCAATCCTACGAGCAGTACTTC. Protein product: CASSLGQSYEQYF.

This rearrangement joins TRBV5-1 to TRBJ2-5; the D gene is possibly TRBD2 (5 bases). The length of the CDR3 is 13 residues. Trimming left V 0 bases short and J 4 bases short, with 7 bases between. The V gene's germline CDR1 is SGHRS and CDR2 YFSETQ. CDR3 amino acids: CASSLERSETQYF. DNA for the CDR3: TGCGCCAGCAGCTTGGAGCGGTCAGAGACCCAGTACTTC.

The gene calls are TRBV15 and TRBJ2-1; 8 positions agree with TRBD2. In germline, CDR1 is LNHNV, CDR2 YYDKDF (reference sequence). V dropped 1 base and J dropped 9; count of bases not matched to a gene: 11. CDR3 size: 16 residues. In DNA, the CDR3 is TGTGCCACCAGCAGAGGAGGGGGACTAGAGGCGGGTGAGCAGTTCTTC. Protein sequence: CATSRGGGLEAGEQFF.

This clone was seen just once. The rearrangement links TRBV6-5 to TRBJ1-2, with 7 bases that match TRBD1. Trimming cost V 0 bases and J 3 bases; bases outside gene matches: 7. This CDR3 contains 16 residues. Germline V gives CDR1 MNHEY, CDR2 SVGAGI. The CDR3 loop reads CASSYSDREEDYGYTF. In DNA form, the CDR3 reads TGTGCCAGCAGTTACTCTGACAGGGAAGAAGACTATGGCTACACCTTC.

This clone has just one count. The chain joins TRBV7-9 to TRBJ1-2, with 10 bases fitting TRBD1. The CDR3 covers 16 residues. Germline trimming cut 5 bases from V and 6 bases from J; bases unmatched to any gene: 12. The germline CDR1 and CDR2 sequences are SEHNR and FQNEAQ (reference sequence). The CDR3 DNA sequence: TGTGCCAGCAGCCCCCTTGGGGACAGGGGAGTCGATGGCTACACCTTC. It codes for CASSPLGDRGVDGYTF. Together with reference TRBV7-9 and TRBJ1-2, the CDR3 gives the full variable domain: DTGVSQNPRHKITKRGQNVTFRCDPISEHNRLYWYRQTLGQGPEFLTYFQNEAQLEKSRLLSDRFSAERPKGSFSTLEIQRTEQGDSAMYLCASSPLGDRGVDGYTFGSGTRLTVV.

The chain joins TRBV7-2 to TRBJ1-2; no reliable D call. Germline V gives CDR1 SGHTA, CDR2 FQGNSA. The CDR3 is 14 amino acids. Trimming pared 0 bases from V and 6 bases from J, leaving 11 bases between. CDR3 in amino acids: CASSLAGQTNGYTF. The CDR3 coding sequence is TGTGCCAGCAGCTTAGCGGGCCAGACAAATGGCTACACCTTC.

The gene calls are TRBV9 and TRBJ2-2; D is undetermined. Germline CDR1 SGDLS, CDR2 YYNGEE. V was cut by 0 bases and J by 0 bases, with 9 bases left in between. The CDR3 contains 16 residues. CDR3 sequence: CASSVEPRPNTGELFF. CDR3 bases: TGTGCCAGCAGCGTAGAGCCGCGTCCGAACACCGGGGAGCTGTTTTTT.